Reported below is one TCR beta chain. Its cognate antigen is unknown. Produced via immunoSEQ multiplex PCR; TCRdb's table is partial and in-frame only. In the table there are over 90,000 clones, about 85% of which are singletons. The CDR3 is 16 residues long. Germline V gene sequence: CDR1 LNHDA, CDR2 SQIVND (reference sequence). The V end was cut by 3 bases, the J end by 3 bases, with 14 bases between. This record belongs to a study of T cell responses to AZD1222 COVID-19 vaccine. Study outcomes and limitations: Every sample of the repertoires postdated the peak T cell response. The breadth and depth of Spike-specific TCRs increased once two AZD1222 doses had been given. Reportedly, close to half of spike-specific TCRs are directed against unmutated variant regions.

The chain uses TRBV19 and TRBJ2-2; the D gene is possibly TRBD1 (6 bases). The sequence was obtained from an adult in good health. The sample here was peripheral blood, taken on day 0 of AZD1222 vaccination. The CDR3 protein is CASSIPSGVDTGELFF. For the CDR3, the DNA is TGTGCCAGTAGTATCCCCTCAGGGGTGGACACCGGGGAGCTGTTTTTT.